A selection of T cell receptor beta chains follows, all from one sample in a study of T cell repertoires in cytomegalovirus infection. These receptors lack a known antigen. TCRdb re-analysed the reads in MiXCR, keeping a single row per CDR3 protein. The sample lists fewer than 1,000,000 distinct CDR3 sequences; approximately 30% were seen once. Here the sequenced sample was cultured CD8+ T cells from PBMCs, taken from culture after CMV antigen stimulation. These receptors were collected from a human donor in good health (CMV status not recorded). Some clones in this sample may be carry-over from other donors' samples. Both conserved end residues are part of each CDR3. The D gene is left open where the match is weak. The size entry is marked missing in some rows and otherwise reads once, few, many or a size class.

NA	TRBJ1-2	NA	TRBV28	TGTGCCAGCAGTTCCCCTCTTCTGGATAGACTTGACTACACCTTC	CASSSPLLDRLDYTF
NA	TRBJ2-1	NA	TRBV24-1	TGTGCCACCAGTGATCGGGACTCCCCGGGCGATGAGCAGTTCTTC	CATSDRDSPGDEQFF
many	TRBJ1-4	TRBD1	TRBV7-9	TGTGCCAGCAGCCCCCGAAATCGGACAGGGAATGAAAAACTGTTTTTT	CASSPRNRTGNEKLFF
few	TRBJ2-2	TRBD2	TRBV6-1	TGTGCCAGCAGGCGGGGGTGGTCAGACACCGGGGAGCTGTTTTTT	CASRRGWSDTGELFF
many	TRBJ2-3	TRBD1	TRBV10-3	TGTGCCATCACCCCGGGACAGGCATTCTCGGATACGCAGTATTTT	CAITPGQAFSDTQYF
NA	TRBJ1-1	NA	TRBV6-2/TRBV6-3	TGTGCCAGCAGTTATTCTGTCCCCCGGGGAACTGAAGCTTTCTTT	CASSYSVPRGTEAFF
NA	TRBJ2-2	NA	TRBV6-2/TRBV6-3	TGTGCCAGCAGTTACAGGGGGTCCACCGGGGAGCTGTTTTTT	CASSYRGSTGELFF
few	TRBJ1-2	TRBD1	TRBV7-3	TGTGCCAGCAGCTTACCGGACAGGCGTGCTGGCTACACCTTC	CASSLPDRRAGYTF
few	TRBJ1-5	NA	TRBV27	TGTGCCAGCAGTTTCACCGGGTTCAATCAGCCCCAGCATTTT	CASSFTGFNQPQHF
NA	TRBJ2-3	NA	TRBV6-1	TGTGCCAGCAGGTGGGGGGGGGGCCCCACAGATACGCAGTATTTT	CASRWGGGPTDTQYF
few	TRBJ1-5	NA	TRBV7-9	TGTGCCAGCAGCTTAGAAGGGTACTATCAGCCCCAGCATTTT	CASSLEGYYQPQHF
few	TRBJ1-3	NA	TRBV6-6	TGTGCCAGCAGTACGGGACTGTACTCTGGAAACACCATATATTTT	CASSTGLYSGNTIYF
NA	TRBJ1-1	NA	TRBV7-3	TGTGCCAGCCAAGGCGCCTCGGGCACTGAAGCTTTCTTT	CASQGASGTEAFF
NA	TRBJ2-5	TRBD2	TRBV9	TGTGCCAGCAGCCGGGGGGGGGCCCGCCAAGAGACCCAGTACTTC	CASSRGGARQETQYF
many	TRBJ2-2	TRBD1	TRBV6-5	TGTGCCAAGAAATTACAGGGGGCTGTTACCGGGGAGCTGTTTTTT	CAKKLQGAVTGELFF
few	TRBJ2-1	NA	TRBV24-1	TGTGCCACCAGTGACGGGAGTGAGCAGTTCTTC	CATSDGSEQFF
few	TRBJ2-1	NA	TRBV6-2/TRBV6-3	TGTGCCGTCCGGGGCTTTACCTACAATGAGCAGTTCTTC	CAVRGFTYNEQFF
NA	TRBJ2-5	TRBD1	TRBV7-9	TGTGCCAGCGGCGACAGGGGCCTTCCAGAGACCCAGTACTTC	CASGDRGLPETQYF
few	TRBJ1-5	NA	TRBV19	TGTGCCAGTGCCCCTAATCTGGGGGCTGGTAGCAATCAGCCCCAGCATTTT	CASAPNLGAGSNQPQHF
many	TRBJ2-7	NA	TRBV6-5	TGTGCCAGCAGTTACGGACCGACGGACGAGCAGTACTTC	CASSYGPTDEQYF
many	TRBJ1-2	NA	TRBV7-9	TGTGCCAGCAGCTTAGATGGCGTCTATGGCTACACCTTC	CASSLDGVYGYTF
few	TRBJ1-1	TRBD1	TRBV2	TGTGCCAGCAGACTTCGGGACAGCATATCCACTGAAGCTTTCTTT	CASRLRDSISTEAFF
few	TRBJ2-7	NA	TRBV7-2	TGTGCCAGCAGCGTCTTCGGCCCCGAGCAGTACTTC	CASSVFGPEQYF